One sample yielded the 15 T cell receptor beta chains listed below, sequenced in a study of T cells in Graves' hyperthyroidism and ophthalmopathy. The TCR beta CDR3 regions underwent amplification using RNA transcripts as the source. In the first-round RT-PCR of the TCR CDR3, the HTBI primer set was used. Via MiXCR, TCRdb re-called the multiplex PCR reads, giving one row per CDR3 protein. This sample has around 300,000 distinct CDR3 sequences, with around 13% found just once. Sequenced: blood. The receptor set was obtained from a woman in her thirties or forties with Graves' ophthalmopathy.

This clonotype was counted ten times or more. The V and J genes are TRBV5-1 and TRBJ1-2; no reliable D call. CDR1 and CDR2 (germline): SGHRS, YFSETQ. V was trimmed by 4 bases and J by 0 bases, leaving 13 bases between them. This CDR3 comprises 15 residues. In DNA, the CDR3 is TGCGCCAGCAGCCCGAGGGATTTATCTAACTATGGCTACACCTTC. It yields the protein CASSPRDLSNYGYTF.

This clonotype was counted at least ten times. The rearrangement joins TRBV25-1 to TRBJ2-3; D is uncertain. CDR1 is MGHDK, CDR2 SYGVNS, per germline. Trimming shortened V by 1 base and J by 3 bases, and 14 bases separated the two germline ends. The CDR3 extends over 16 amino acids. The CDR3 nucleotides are TGTGCCAGCAGTGAATCGAGGAAGAAGGGAACAGATACGCAGTATTTT. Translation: CASSESRKKGTDTQYF.

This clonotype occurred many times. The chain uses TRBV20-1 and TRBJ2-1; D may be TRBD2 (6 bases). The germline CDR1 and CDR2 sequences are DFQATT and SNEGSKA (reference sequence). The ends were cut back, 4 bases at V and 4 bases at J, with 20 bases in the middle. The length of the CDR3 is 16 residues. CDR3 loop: CSANSRASVFYNEQFF. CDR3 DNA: TGCAGTGCTAATAGTCGGGCTAGCGTTTTTTACAATGAGCAGTTCTTC.

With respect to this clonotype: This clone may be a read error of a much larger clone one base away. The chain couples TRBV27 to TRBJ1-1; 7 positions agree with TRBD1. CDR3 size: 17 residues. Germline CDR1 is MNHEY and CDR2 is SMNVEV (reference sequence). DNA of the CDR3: TGTGCCAGCAGTCCCTACAGGGGATCTTTTTGGGACACTGGAGCTTTCTTT. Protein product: CASSPYRGSFWDTGAFF.

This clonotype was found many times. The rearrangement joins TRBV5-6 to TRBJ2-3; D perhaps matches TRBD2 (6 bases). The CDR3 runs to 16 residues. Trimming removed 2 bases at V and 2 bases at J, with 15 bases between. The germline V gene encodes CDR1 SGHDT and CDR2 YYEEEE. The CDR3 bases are TGTGCCAGCAGCTTCGTTGACGCGGGGTTCACAGATACGCAGTATTTT. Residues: CASSFVDAGFTDTQYF.

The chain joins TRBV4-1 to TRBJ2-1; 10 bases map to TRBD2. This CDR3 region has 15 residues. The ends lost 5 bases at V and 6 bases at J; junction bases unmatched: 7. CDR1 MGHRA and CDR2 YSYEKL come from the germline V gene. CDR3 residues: CASSTIAGGFNEQFF. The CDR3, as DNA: TGCGCCAGCAGCACAATAGCGGGGGGCTTCAATGAGCAGTTCTTC.

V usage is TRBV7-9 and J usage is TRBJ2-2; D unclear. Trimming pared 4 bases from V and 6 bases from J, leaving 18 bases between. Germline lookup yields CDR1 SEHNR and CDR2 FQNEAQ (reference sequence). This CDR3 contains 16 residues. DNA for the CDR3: TGTGCCAGCAGCTCCCCTGATGGGATCTATCCCGGGGAGCTGTTTTTT. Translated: CASSSPDGIYPGELFF.

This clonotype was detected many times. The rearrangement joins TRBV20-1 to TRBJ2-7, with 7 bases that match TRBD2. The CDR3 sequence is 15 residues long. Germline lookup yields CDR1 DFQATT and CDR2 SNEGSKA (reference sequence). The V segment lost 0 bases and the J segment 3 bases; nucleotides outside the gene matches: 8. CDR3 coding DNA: TGCAGTGCTAGAGATGGGCTGCGGGGGTACTACGAGCAGTACTTC. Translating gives CSARDGLRGYYEQYF.

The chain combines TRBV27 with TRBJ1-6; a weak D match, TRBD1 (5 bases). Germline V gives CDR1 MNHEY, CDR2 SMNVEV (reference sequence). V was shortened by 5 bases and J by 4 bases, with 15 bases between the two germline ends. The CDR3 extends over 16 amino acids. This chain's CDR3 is CASSTGQGEYNSPLHF. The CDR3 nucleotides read TGTGCCAGCAGTACCGGCCAGGGAGAGTATAATTCACCCCTCCACTTT.

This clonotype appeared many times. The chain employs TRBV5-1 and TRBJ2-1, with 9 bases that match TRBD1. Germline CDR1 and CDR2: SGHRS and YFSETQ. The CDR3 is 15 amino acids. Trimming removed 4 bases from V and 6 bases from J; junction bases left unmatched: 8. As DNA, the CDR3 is TGCGCCAGCAGCCAGGGACAGGGTGAACTCAATGAGCAGTTCTTC. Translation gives CASSQGQGELNEQFF.

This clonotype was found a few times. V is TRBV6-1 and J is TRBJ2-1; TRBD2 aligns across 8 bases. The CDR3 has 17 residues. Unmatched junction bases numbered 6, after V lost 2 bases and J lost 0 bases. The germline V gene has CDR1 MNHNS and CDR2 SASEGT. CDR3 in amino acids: CASSESRLASSYNEQFF. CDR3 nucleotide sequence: TGTGCCAGCAGTGAATCAAGACTAGCGAGCTCCTACAATGAGCAGTTCTTC.

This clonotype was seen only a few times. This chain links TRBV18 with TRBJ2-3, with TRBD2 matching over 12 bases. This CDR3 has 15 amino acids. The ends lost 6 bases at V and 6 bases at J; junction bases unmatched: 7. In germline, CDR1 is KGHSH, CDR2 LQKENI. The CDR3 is CASSLRLAGVDTQYF. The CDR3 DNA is TGTGCCAGCTCTCTCAGACTAGCGGGGGTCGATACGCAGTATTTT.

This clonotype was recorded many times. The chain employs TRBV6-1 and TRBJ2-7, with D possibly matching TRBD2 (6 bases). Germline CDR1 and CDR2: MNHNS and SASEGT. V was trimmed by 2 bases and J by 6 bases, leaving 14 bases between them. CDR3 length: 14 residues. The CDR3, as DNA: TGTGCCAGCAGTGAATTGGCTAGCGCTAGCGAGCAGTACTTC. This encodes CASSELASASEQYF.

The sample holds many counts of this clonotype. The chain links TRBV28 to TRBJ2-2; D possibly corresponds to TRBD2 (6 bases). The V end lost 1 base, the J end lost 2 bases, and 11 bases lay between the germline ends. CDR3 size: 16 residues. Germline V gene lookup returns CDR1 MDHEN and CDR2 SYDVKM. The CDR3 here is CASSLSGASNTGELFF. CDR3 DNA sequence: TGTGCCAGCAGTTTATCGGGAGCCAGTAACACCGGGGAGCTGTTTTTT.

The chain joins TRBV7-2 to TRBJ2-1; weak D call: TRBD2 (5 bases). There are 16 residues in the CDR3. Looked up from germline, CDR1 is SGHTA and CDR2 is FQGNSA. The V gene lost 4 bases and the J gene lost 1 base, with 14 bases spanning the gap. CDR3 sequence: CASSWTGVASYNEQFF. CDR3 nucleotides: TGTGCCAGCAGCTGGACCGGGGTAGCGTCCTACAATGAGCAGTTCTTC.